This T cell receptor (beta chain) was recorded in a study of blood T cells in healthy people across ages (dated by TCRdb to the mid-2010s). Study-level background: In model experiments, template switching captured roughly one uniquely barcoded TCR beta cDNA molecule for every two T cells. The study measured age-related changes in TCR beta repertoire diversity using deep sequencing normalized with unique cDNA molecular identifiers. To avoid experimental bias, donors of different ages were distributed randomly across sequencing lanes. For two donors (one aged 18 to 29 and one aged 80 or older), the study analyzed two additional independent replicas of 1 million unique cDNA reads from the same blood draw. Donors were grouped into four age groups: young (average roughly 15 years), middle-aged (roughly 40), aged (around 60) and long-lived (around 80).

Study-wide conclusions, independent of this receptor: A strong correlation was found between observed TCR beta diversity and the percentage of naive T cells measured by flow cytometry. Total diversity estimates from one million sequenced T cells were considered lower bounds and underestimates. Compared with the aged group, the long-lived group had more naive CD4+ T cells, fewer expanded clones and increased TCR diversity, suggesting age selection. Observed TCR beta diversity per million T cells fell roughly linearly with age, and a significant reduction was already apparent by age about 36. Since profiling was done on bulk unsorted PBMCs, naive and antigen-experienced compartments could not be conclusively compared. Because the CMV infection status of the donors was unknown, age-related changes in expanded clonotypes may potentially have been confounded.

Deletion took 7 bases off V and 6 bases off J, with a span of 14 bases between the germline ends. From cysteine to phenylalanine, the CDR3 is 13 amino acids long. Just CDR3 DNA is preserved here, 39 bases in frame from base 1. This clonotype was detected ten times or more. No cognate antigen has been identified for it. Within one base of it there is no much larger clone, and no base qualities were kept. Libraries were prepared through 5' RACE. The instrument was an Illumina HiSeq 2500. A second roughly 6 to 12 cycle PCR used a sample-barcoded 5' primer and a J-beta primer mix. A unique molecular identifier was introduced onto each TCR beta cDNA molecule by a template-switch 5' adaptor carrying 12 random nucleotides. Each sample yielded at least 2.5 million CDR3-containing paired-end reads. First-strand cDNA was synthesized from all RNA with the Mint cDNA synthesis kit, primed by a TRBC-specific oligonucleotide. After uracil-DNA glycosylase treatment, a first 18-cycle PCR used universal primers M1SS and BC2_uni_R on all cDNA. Per the source publication's procedure: For normalization, 1 million high-quality reads were randomly selected from each sample, with every read carrying a distinct molecular identifier. Instead of being binned into consensus sequences, reads with shared molecular identifiers were discarded. MiTCR, run with a Q25 quality threshold and the strictest error-elimination algorithm, handled CDR3 identification, clonotype clustering and error correction. A nonparametric unseen species model with Euler transformation was used to estimate a lower bound on total TCR beta diversity. TCRdb redid the processing of the public reads, applying fastp at Q25 and MiXCR, and retained in-frame beta chains. Entries are consolidated by CDR3 protein sequence, retaining the most common genes and DNA. The V and J calls, along with clone size, are taken from TCRdb and not from the paper's own processing. This sample is represented by roughly 1,500,000 distinct CDR3 sequences; 30% to 40% of them were singletons. In total, the top ten clones hold 11% of the sample.

Donors were 39 systemically healthy Caucasian individuals from Russia aged roughly 6 to 90 years. Each donor gave about 9.7 milliliters of peripheral blood, drawn into EDTA-treated Vacutainer tubes. Ficoll-Paque density-gradient centrifugation was used to isolate PBMCs, with at least 6 million per sample. Trizol reagent was used to extract total RNA from PBMCs, with at least 6 micrograms per sample. The percentages of naive CD45RAhigh/CD27high T cells were determined by flow cytometry on a PBMC aliquot from every donor. The sequence came from a young woman in good health. What was sequenced was blood. Recombination linked TRBV12-3 or TRBV12-4 to TRBJ2-3; the D gene lacks a confident call. At the DNA level, the sequence is TGTGCCAGCACCCGGCTAGTCGGTGATACGCAGTATTTT. This is translated as CASTRLVGDTQYF.